What follows is one T cell receptor beta chain and its context. Trimming took off 5 bases at V and 1 base at J, with 8 bases between the two ends. The V gene's germline CDR1 is LNHDA and CDR2 SQIVND (reference sequence). The CDR3 runs 13 residues. These data come from a study of tumor T cells in aggressive B-cell lymphoma. The table came from immunoSEQ multiplex PCR; TCRdb's copy has only in-frame clones and leaves some out. The sample holds approximately 12,000 clones; 89% are singletons and the top ten take over 2%. Sequencing was carried out using tumor tissue. The V call is TRBV19, the J call TRBJ1-1; D may be TRBD1 (5 bases). The receptor was isolated from an adult with diffuse large B cell lymphoma. This CDR3 is CASSSTGNTEAFF. As DNA, the CDR3 is TGTGCCAGTAGTTCAACAGGGAACACTGAAGCTTTCTTT.